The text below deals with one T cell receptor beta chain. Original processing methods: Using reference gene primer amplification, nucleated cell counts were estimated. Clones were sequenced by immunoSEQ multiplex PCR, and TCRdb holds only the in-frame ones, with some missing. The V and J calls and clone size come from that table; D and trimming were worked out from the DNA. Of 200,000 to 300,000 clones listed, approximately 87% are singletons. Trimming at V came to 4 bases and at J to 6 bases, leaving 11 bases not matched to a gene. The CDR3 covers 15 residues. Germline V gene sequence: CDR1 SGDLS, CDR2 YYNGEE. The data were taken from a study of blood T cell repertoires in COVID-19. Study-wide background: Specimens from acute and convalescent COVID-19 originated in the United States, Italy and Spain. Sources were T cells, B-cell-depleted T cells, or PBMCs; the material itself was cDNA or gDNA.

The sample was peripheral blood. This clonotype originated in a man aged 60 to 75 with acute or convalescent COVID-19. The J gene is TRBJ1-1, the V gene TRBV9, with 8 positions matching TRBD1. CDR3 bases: TGTGCCAGCAGCCCCGATCCGGACAGGGCAGCTGAAGCTTTCTTT. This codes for CASSPDPDRAAEAFF.